This T cell receptor (beta chain) was obtained from a study of T cells in Graves' hyperthyroidism and ophthalmopathy. Study background: Peripheral blood draws took place at initial diagnosis, ahead of any treatment. Study conclusions and caveats: In the blood, most expanded thyroid clonotypes above 0.001 appeared as well.

Uncontrolled infection, other autoimmune disease, pregnancy or lactation disqualified patients from enrolment. Each 10 ml fresh peripheral blood draw supplied the PBMCs. The germline gives CDR1 SGHDN, CDR2 FVKESK. V lost 1 base to trimming and J lost 8 bases, with 8 bases between them. The CDR3 covers 12 residues. From RNA transcripts, TCR beta CDR3 regions were amplified. Primed by the HTBI set, a first-round RT-PCR was run on the TCR CDR3. From the multiplex PCR reads, TCRdb called clonotypes with MiXCR, one entry per CDR3 protein. Of around 560,000 distinct CDR3 sequences in the sample, over 15% were seen once. Regarding this clonotype: As yet, its antigen is unknown.

Sequences were obtained from blood. V and J are TRBV14 and TRBJ1-2; D is possibly TRBD1 (5 bases). The receptor's source is a woman aged 18 to 35 with Graves' hyperthyroidism. DNA of the CDR3: TGTGCCAGCAGCCAAGGTGGGGCCGGCTACACCTTC. Translated, it gives CASSQGGAGYTF.